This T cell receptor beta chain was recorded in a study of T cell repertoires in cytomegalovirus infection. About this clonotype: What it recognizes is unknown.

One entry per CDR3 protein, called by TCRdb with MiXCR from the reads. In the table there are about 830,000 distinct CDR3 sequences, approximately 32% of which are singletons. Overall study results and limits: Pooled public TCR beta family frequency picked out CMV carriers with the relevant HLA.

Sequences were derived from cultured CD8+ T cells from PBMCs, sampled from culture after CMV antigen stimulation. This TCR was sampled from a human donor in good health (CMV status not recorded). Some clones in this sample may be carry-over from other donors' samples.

The CDR3 spells CASSSALARPSEGYTF. The DNA of the CDR3 is TGTGCCAGCAGCTCAGCCCTCGCAAGGCCTTCGGAGGGCTACACCTTC. The gene calls are TRBV7-8 and TRBJ1-2; no definite D call. CDR3 length: 16 amino acids. The V gene lost 4 bases and the J gene lost 8 bases, with 23 bases spanning the gap. CDR1 and CDR2 from the germline V gene are SGHVS and FQNEAQ.